Described below is a single T cell receptor beta chain sequence and its context. Its specificity is not known. The data were taken from a study of shared clonotypes between healthy human individuals. It was at deep level that the assay was run. The data were produced by immunoSEQ multiplex PCR, yet TCRdb's version contains in-frame clones alone and is incomplete. This sample has about 1.5 million clones, with nearly 99% found just once. The study's findings and limits: The four-donor shared clonotypes exceeded non-shared clonotypes in generation probability, with non-shared ones scoring lower. Even with large depth, rarefaction showed that sorted-subset sequencing was incomplete.

The CDR3 sequence is 13 residues long. Germline CDR1 is SGHDT and CDR2 is YYEEEE. The ends were cut back, 0 bases at V and 10 bases at J, with 10 bases in the middle. This rearrangement joins TRBV5-6 to TRBJ2-2; possible D gene TRBD2, 6 bases. The sample taken for sequencing was naive CD4+ T cells sorted from blood. The sample's subset: CD45RA+ positively selected. The TCR sequence derives from a man aged 25 to 40 in good health. The CDR3 reads CASSLGTKVELFF. The CDR3 nucleotides are TGTGCCAGCAGCTTGGGGACTAAAGTGGAGCTGTTTTTT.